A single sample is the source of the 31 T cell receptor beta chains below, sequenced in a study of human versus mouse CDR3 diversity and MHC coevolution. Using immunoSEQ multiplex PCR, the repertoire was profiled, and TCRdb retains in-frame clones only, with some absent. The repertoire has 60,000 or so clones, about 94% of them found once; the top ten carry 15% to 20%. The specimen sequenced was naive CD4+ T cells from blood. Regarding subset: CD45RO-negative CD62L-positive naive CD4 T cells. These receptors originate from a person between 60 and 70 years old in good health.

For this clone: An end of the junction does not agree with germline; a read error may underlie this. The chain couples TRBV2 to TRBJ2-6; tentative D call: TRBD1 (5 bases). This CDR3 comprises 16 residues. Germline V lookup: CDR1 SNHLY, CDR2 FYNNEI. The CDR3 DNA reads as TGTGCCAGCAGCTGGACGGGTGGCACTGGGGCCAACGTCCTGACCTTC. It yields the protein CASSWTGGTGANVLTF.

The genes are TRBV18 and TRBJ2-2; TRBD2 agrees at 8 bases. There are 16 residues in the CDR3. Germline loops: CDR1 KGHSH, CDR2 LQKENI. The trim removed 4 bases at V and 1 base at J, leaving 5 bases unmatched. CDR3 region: CASSLELAGNTGELFF. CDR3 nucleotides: TGTGCCAGCTCACTGGAGCTAGCGGGGAACACCGGGGAGCTGTTTTTT.

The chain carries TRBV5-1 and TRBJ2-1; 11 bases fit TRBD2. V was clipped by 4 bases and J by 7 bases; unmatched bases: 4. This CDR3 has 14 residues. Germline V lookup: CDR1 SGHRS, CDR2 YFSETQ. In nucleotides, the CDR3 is TGCGCCAGCAGCATACTAGCGGGAGTTAATGAGCAGTTCTTC. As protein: CASSILAGVNEQFF.

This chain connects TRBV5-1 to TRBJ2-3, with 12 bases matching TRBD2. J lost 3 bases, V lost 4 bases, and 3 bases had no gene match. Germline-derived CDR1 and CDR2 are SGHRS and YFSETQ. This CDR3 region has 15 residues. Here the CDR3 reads CASSPTSGSTDTQYF. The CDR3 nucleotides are TGCGCCAGCAGCCCGACTAGCGGGAGTACAGATACGCAGTATTTT. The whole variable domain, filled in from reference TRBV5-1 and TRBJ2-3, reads KAGVTQTPRYLIKTRGQQVTLSCSPISGHRSVSWYQQTPGQGLQFLFEYFSETQRNKGNFPGRFSGRQFSNSRSEMNVSTLELGDSALYLCASSPTSGSTDTQYFGPGTRLTVL.

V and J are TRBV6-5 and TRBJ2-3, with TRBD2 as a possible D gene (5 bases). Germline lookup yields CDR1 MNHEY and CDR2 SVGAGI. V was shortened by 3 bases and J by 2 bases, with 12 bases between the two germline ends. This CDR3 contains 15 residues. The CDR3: CASSYRGLYTDTQYF. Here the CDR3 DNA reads TGTGCCAGCAGTTATCGCGGACTTTACACAGATACGCAGTATTTT.

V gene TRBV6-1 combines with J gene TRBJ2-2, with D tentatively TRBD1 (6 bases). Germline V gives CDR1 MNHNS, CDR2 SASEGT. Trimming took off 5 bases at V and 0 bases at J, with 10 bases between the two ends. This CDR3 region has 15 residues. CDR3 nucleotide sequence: TGTGCCAGCAGTCTACAGGGCCCGAACACCGGGGAGCTGTTTTTT. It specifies CASSLQGPNTGELFF.

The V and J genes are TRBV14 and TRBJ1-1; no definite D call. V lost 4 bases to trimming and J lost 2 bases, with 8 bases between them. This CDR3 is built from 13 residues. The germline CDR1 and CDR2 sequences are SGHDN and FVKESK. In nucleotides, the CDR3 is TGTGCCAGCAGCCGGCGGATAAACACTGAAGCTTTCTTT. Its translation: CASSRRINTEAFF. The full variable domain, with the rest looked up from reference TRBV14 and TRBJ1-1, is EAGVTQFPSHSVIEKGQTVTLRCDPISGHDNLYWYRRVMGKEIKFLLHFVKESKQDESGMPNNRFLAERTGGTYSTLKVQPAELEDSGVYFCASSRRINTEAFFGQGTRLTVV.

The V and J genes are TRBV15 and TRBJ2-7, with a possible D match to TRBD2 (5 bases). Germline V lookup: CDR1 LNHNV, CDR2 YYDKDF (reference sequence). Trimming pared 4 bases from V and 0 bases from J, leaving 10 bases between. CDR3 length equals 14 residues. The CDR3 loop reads CATSIRGSSYEQYF. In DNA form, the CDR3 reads TGTGCCACCAGCATTCGGGGAAGCTCCTACGAGCAGTACTTC.

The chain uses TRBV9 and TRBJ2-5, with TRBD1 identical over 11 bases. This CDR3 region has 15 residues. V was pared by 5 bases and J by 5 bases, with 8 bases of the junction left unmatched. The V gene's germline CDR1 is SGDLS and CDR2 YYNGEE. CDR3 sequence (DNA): TGTGCCAGCAGTGGGACAGGGGGTGGCAGGGAGACCCAGTACTTC. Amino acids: CASSGTGGGRETQYF.

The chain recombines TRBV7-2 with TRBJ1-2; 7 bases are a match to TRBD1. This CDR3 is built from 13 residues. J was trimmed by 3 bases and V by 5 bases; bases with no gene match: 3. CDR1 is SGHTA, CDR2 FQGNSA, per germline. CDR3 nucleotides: TGTGCCAGCAGCCCCGACAGGGACTATGGCTACACCTTC. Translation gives CASSPDRDYGYTF.

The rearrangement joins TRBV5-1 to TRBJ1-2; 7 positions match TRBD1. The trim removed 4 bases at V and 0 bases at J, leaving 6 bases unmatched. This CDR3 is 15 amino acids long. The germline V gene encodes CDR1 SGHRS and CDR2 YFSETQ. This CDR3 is CASSHRQGANYGYTF. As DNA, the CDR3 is TGCGCCAGCAGCCACCGTCAGGGGGCTAACTATGGCTACACCTTC. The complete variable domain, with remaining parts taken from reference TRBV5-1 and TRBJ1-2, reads KAGVTQTPRYLIKTRGQQVTLSCSPISGHRSVSWYQQTPGQGLQFLFEYFSETQRNKGNFPGRFSGRQFSNSRSEMNVSTLELGDSALYLCASSHRQGANYGYTFGSGTRLTVV.

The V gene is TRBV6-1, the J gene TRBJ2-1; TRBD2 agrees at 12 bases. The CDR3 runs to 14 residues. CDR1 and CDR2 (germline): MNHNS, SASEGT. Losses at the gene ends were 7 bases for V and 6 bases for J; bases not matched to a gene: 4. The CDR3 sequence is CASTPSGRANEQFF. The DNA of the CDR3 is TGTGCCAGCACCCCTAGCGGGAGGGCCAATGAGCAGTTCTTC.

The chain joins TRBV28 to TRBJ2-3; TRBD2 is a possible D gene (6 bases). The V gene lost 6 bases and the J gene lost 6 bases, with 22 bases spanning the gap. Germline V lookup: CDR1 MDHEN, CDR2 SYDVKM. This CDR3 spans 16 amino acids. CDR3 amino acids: CASSAPRDGGRDTQYF. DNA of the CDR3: TGTGCCAGCAGCGCACCTCGGGACGGAGGGAGGGATACGCAGTATTTT.

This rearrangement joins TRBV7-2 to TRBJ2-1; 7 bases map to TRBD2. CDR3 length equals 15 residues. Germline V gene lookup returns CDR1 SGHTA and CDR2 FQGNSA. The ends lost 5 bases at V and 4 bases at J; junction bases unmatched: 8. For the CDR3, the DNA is TGTGCCAGCAGCCCAGGACTAGACCCTTACAATGAGCAGTTCTTC. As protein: CASSPGLDPYNEQFF.

The DNA of the CDR3 is TGTGCCAGCAGTTTCGGACTAGCGGGAGGGGAAGAGACCCAGTACTTC. Translating gives CASSFGLAGGEETQYF. The chain employs TRBV2 and TRBJ2-5, with 15 bases identical to TRBD2. Germline values: CDR1 SNHLY, CDR2 FYNNEI. Trimming at V came to 5 bases and at J to 3 bases, leaving 4 bases not matched to a gene. The CDR3 length is 16 residues.

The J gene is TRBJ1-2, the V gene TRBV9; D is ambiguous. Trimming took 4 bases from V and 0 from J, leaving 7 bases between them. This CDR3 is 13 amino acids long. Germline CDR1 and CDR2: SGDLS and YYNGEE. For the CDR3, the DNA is TGTGCCAGCAGCCCCGGGACTAACTATGGCTACACCTTC. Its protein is CASSPGTNYGYTF. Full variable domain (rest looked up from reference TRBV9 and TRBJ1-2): DSGVTQTPKHLITATGQRVTLRCSPRSGDLSVYWYQQSLDQGLQFLIQYYNGEERAKGNILERFSAQQFPDLHSELNLSSLELGDSALYFCASSPGTNYGYTFGSGTRLTVV.

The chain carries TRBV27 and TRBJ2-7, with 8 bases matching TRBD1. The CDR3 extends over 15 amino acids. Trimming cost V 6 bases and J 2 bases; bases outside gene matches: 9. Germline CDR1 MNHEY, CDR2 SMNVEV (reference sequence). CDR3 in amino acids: CASSPGTGSPYEQYF. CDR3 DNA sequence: TGTGCCAGCAGCCCCGGGACAGGTTCCCCCTACGAGCAGTACTTC.

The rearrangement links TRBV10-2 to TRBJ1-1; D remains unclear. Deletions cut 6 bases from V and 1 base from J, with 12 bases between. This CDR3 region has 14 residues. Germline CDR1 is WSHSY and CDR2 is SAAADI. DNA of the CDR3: TGCGCCAGCAGAGACGGGGAAGCGAACACTGAAGCTTTCTTT. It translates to CASRDGEANTEAFF.

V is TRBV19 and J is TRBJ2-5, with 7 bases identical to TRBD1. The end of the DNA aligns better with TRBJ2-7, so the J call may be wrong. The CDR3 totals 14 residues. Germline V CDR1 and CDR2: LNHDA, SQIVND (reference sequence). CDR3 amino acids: CASSVLGQVGEQYF. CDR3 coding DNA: TGTGCCAGTAGCGTACTTGGACAGGTAGGCGAGCAGTACTTC.

CDR3 loop: CASSPGQGITYEQYF. Here the CDR3 DNA reads TGTGCCAGCTCACCAGGGCAGGGGATTACCTACGAGCAGTACTTC. V and J are TRBV18 and TRBJ2-7, with TRBD1 as a possible D gene (6 bases). Trimming took 2 bases from V and 2 from J, leaving 13 bases between them. The CDR3 extends over 15 amino acids. The germline CDR1 and CDR2 sequences are KGHSH and LQKENI.

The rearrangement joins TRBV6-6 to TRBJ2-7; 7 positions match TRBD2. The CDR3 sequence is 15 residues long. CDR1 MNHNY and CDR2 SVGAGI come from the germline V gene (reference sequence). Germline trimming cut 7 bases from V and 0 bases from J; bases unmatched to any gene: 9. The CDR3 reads CASTTGGSDSYEQYF. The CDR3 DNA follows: TGTGCCAGCACCACGGGGGGTAGCGACTCCTACGAGCAGTACTTC.

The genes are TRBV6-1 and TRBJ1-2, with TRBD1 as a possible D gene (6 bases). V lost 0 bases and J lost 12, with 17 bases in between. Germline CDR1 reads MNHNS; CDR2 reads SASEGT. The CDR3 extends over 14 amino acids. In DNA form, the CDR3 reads TGTGCCAGCAGTGAAGCCCACGGGACACTTATGCACACCTTC. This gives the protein CASSEAHGTLMHTF.

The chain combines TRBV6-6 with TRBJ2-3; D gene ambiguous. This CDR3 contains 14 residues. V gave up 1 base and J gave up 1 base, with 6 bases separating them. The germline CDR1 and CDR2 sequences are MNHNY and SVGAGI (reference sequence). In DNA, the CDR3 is TGTGCCAGCAGTTACTGGCAGGGCACAGATACGCAGTATTTT. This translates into CASSYWQGTDTQYF.

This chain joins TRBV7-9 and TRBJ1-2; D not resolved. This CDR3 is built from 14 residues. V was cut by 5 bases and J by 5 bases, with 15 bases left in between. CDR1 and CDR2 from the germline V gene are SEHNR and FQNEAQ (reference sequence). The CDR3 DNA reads TGTGCCAGCAGCAGTCGACAAGGAGGATATGGCTACACCTTC. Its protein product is CASSSRQGGYGYTF.

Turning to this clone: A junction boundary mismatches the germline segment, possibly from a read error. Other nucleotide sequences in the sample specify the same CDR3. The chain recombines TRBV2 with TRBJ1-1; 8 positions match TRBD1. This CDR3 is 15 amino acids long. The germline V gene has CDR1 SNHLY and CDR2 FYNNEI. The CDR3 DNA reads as TGTGCCAGCAGGCTACGGACAGGGCAGAACACTGAGGCTTTCTTT. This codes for CASRLRTGQNTEAFF.

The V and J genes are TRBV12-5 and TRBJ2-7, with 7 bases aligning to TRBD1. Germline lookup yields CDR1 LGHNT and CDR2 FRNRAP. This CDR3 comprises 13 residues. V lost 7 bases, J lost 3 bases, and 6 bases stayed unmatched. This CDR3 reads CASVPGGLYEQYF. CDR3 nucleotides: TGTGCTAGTGTACCAGGGGGTCTCTACGAGCAGTACTTC.

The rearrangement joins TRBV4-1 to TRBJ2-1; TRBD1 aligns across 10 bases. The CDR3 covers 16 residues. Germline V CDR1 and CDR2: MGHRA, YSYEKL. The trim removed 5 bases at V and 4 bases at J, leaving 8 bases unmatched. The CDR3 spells CASSTTRTGGYNEQFF. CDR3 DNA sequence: TGCGCCAGCAGCACTACCAGGACAGGGGGGTACAATGAGCAGTTCTTC.

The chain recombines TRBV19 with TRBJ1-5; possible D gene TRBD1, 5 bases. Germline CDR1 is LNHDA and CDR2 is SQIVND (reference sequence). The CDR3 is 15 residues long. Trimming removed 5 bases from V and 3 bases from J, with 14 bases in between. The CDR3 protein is CASSPGGAFNQPQHF. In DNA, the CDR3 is TGTGCCAGTAGTCCGGGAGGGGCGTTCAATCAGCCCCAGCATTTT.

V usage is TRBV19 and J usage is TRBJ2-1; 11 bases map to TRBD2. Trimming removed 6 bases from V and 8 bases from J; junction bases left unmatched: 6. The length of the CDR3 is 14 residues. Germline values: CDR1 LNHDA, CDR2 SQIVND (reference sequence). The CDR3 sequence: CASRRLAGGYEQFF. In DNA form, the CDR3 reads TGTGCCAGTAGGCGGCTAGCGGGAGGCTATGAGCAGTTCTTC.

CDR3 in DNA: TGTGCCAGCAGCTTAGGAAGGGGGACGGTATGGAACATTCAGTACTTC. It is translated as CASSLGRGTVWNIQYF. V and J are TRBV11-3 and TRBJ2-4, with D tentatively TRBD1 (6 bases). The CDR3 contains 16 residues. Germline CDR1 reads SGHNT; CDR2 reads YENEEA. Trimming pared 1 base from V and 7 bases from J, leaving 17 bases between.

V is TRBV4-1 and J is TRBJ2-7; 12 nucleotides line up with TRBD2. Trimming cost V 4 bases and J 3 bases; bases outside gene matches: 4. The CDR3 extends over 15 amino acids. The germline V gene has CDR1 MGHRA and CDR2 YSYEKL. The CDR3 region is CASSLTSGGSYEQYF. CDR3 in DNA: TGCGCCAGCAGCCTGACTAGCGGGGGAAGCTACGAGCAGTACTTC.